These 28 T cell receptor beta chains share one sample of origin, sequenced in a study of blood T cells in healthy people across ages. It was with a sample-barcoded 5' primer and a J-beta primer mix that a second PCR of roughly 7 to 11 cycles was run. TCRdb itself ran the 5' RACE reads through MiXCR, one entry per CDR3 protein. The sample lists 1.5 million or so distinct CDR3 sequences; 42% were seen once. The sequenced sample consisted of blood. These receptors all come from a woman aged 18-30 years in good health.

Only one count was recorded for this clonotype. The junction does not match germline at one end; this may be a read error. The V gene is TRBV7-7, the J gene TRBJ2-1, with 8 bases matching TRBD2. This CDR3 contains 15 residues. Germline CDR1 is SSHAT and CDR2 is FNYEAQ (reference sequence). CDR3 protein: CASSPPGGGNNEQFF. The CDR3 coding sequence is TGTGCTAGCAGCCCGCCGGGCGGGGGGAACAATGAGCAGTTCTTC. Full variable domain (outside the CDR3, taken from reference TRBV7-7 and TRBJ2-1): GAGVSQSPRYKVTKRGQDVTLRCDPISSHATLYWYQQALGQGPEFLTYFNYEAQPDKSGLPSDRFSAERPEGSISTLTIQRTEQRDSAMYRCASSPPGGGNNEQFFGPGTRLTVL.

As for this clonotype: Compared with germline, one end of the junction differs, possibly owing to a read error. CDR3 in DNA: TGTGCTAGCAGCCCGGTGGAGGGTGATGGCTACACCTTC. This sequence encodes CASSPVEGDGYTF. This chain links TRBV5-4 with TRBJ1-2; D remains ambiguous. CDR1 is SGHNT, CDR2 YYREEE, per germline (reference sequence). The CDR3 runs to 13 residues.

The V and J genes are TRBV12-3 or TRBV12-4 and TRBJ2-1; 10 positions match TRBD2. The V gene end was trimmed by 2 bases and the J gene end by 8 bases; junction bases not matched to a gene: 18. The length of the CDR3 is 19 residues. This CDR3 reads CASSLLPSGSAQGVHEQFF. CDR3 sequence (DNA): TGTGCCAGCAGTTTATTGCCTAGCGGGAGTGCACAGGGGGTTCATGAGCAGTTCTTC.

This clonotype was detected many times. This rearrangement joins TRBV5-1 to TRBJ1-2, with a tentative D call TRBD1 (5 bases). The ends were cut back, 3 bases at V and 3 bases at J, with 9 bases in the middle. The germline CDR1 and CDR2 sequences are SGHRS and YFSETQ. The CDR3 length is 13 residues. In DNA, the CDR3 is TGCGCCAGCAGCTACGACAGAGACTATGGCTACACCTTC. Translation gives CASSYDRDYGYTF.

The chain recombines TRBV7-2 with TRBJ2-5; D is unclear. The J call could be wrong; TRBJ2-7 is a better fit for the DNA end. Germline assignment: CDR1 SGHTA and CDR2 FQGNSA. The CDR3 is made up of 13 amino acids. CDR3: CASSSLTGGEQYF. In nucleotides, the CDR3 is TGTGCCAGCAGTTCCTTGACGGGCGGCGAGCAGTACTTC.

V is TRBV11-2 and J is TRBJ2-7; no reliable D call. The V and J ends lost 0 bases and 3 bases respectively, with 12 bases between them. There are 15 residues in the CDR3. Germline V gene lookup returns CDR1 SGHAT and CDR2 FQNNGV. CDR3 DNA sequence: TGTGCCAGCAGCTTAGAACGGCAGGACCTCTACGAGCAGTACTTC. It specifies CASSLERQDLYEQYF.

Only a few counts were recorded for this clonotype. This chain uses TRBV29-1 with TRBJ1-1; the match to TRBD1 covers 7 bases. The CDR3 sequence is 14 residues long. After removal of 4 bases from V and 4 bases from J, the junction contained 9 bases not matched to a gene. Germline CDR1 SQVTM, CDR2 ANQGSEA. The CDR3 region is CSVGLQGFGTEAFF. CDR3 in DNA: TGCAGCGTTGGGCTACAGGGGTTTGGCACTGAAGCTTTCTTT.

The chain is built from TRBV27 and TRBJ2-4; no clear D gene. Near its end, the DNA agrees better with TRBJ2-5, so the J call may be wrong. The germline CDR1 and CDR2 sequences are MNHEY and SMNVEV (reference sequence). The CDR3 runs to 15 residues. Written as DNA, the CDR3 is TGTGCCAGCCGCGGCGGCGGCACAACAAAAGAGACCCAGTACTTC. It encodes CASRGGGTTKETQYF.

This clonotype was counted between two and nine times. The chain employs TRBV20-1 and TRBJ2-3; D perhaps matches TRBD2 (6 bases). Per germline, CDR1 DFQATT and CDR2 SNEGSKA (reference sequence). The ends were cut back, 0 bases at V and 2 bases at J, with 12 bases in the middle. The length of the CDR3 is 15 residues. The DNA for the CDR3 is TGCAGTGCTAGAGATGACCCGGGGGTCACAGATACGCAGTATTTT. Translating gives CSARDDPGVTDTQYF.

This clonotype was detected a few times. The chain links TRBV20-1 to TRBJ1-1; tentatively, D is TRBD1 (6 bases). Per the germline V gene, CDR1 is DFQATT and CDR2 is SNEGSKA (reference sequence). V gave up 2 bases and J gave up 4 bases, with 11 bases separating them. The CDR3 has 13 residues. Written as DNA, the CDR3 is TGCAGTGCTAGACCAGGGGTGGGCACTGAAGCTTTCTTT. The encoded protein is CSARPGVGTEAFF.

This clonotype was seen only a few times. The genes are TRBV20-1 and TRBJ1-2; D is ambiguous. Germline assignment: CDR1 DFQATT and CDR2 SNEGSKA (reference sequence). With 0 bases removed from V and 8 bases from J, the gap between germline ends came to 16 bases. This CDR3 comprises 14 residues. CDR3 in DNA: TGCAGTGCTAGAGACGAACAACGAACAGCGGGCTACACCTTC. Residues: CSARDEQRTAGYTF.

The chain is built from TRBV6-6 and TRBJ2-5, with TRBD2 matching 12 bases. With 5 bases clipped from V and 5 bases from J, the junction kept 6 bases outside the gene matches. CDR1 and CDR2 (germline): MNHNY, SVGAGI (reference sequence). The CDR3 spans 15 residues. The CDR3: CASSNLAGGRETQYF. In DNA form, the CDR3 reads TGTGCCAGCAGTAATCTAGCGGGGGGGCGGGAGACCCAGTACTTC.

Only one count was recorded for this clonotype. The chain is built from TRBV7-3 and TRBJ2-1; D is possibly TRBD1 (6 bases). Germline loops: CDR1 SGHTA, CDR2 FQGTGA. There are 15 residues in the CDR3. V was clipped by 6 bases and J by 7 bases, with 19 bases between them. The CDR3: CASRRARQGMNEQFF. CDR3 nucleotide sequence: TGTGCCAGCAGGCGGGCTCGGCAGGGGATGAATGAGCAGTTCTTC.

The gene calls are TRBV20-1 and TRBJ2-2, with 8 bases aligning to TRBD1. The CDR3 runs 14 residues. Trimming removed 2 bases from V and 6 bases from J; junction bases left unmatched: 5. Germline V gene sequence: CDR1 DFQATT, CDR2 SNEGSKA (reference sequence). CDR3 coding DNA: TGCAGTGCTAGACTACAGGGGGTCGCCGGGGAGCTGTTTTTT. It specifies CSARLQGVAGELFF.

This chain uses TRBV5-1 with TRBJ2-5, with D possibly TRBD2 on 6 matching bases. Gene TRBJ2-7 matches the end of the DNA better, so the J call may be wrong. There are 14 residues in the CDR3. From germline, CDR1 is SGHRS and CDR2 YFSETQ. This CDR3 reads CASSSGTVCDEQYF. The CDR3 coding sequence is TGCGCCAGCAGCTCCGGGACTGTCTGCGACGAGCAGTACTTC.

This chain connects TRBV3-1 to TRBJ2-7; the D is unclear. The V end lost 0 bases, the J end lost 2 bases, and 5 bases lay between the germline ends. Per the germline V gene, CDR1 is LGHDT and CDR2 is YNNKEL (reference sequence). The CDR3 loop spans 13 amino acids. CDR3 region: CASSQDWAYEQYF. The CDR3 bases are TGTGCCAGCAGCCAAGATTGGGCCTACGAGCAGTACTTC.

The rearrangement uses TRBV12-3 or TRBV12-4 and TRBJ1-5; D not certain. The CDR3 sequence is 12 residues long. The V end was cut by 4 bases, the J end by 5 bases, with 6 bases between. Here the CDR3 reads CASSSSHQPQHF. CDR3 in DNA: TGTGCCAGCAGTTCGAGCCATCAGCCCCAGCATTTT.

The rearrangement uses TRBV20-1 and TRBJ2-1; 7 bases are a match to TRBD2. This CDR3 is 15 amino acids long. V lost 1 base to trimming and J lost 0 bases; unmatched junction nucleotides: 3. In germline, CDR1 is DFQATT, CDR2 SNEGSKA (reference sequence). CDR3 loop: CSARVSGTSYNEQFF. The CDR3 coding sequence is TGCAGTGCTAGAGTCAGCGGGACCTCCTACAATGAGCAGTTCTTC.

About this clonotype itself: This could be a read error, since a much larger clone is one nucleotide away. V is TRBV6-4 and J is TRBJ1-1; D remains unclear. Germline CDR1 MRHNA, CDR2 SNTAGT. This CDR3 is 13 amino acids long. V gave up 5 bases and J gave up 1 base, with 8 bases separating them. CDR3 residues: CASSHTANTEAFF. CDR3 in DNA: TGTGCCAGCAGTCATACAGCGAACACTGAAGCTTTCTTT.

The chain uses TRBV6-4 and TRBJ1-6; a weak D match, TRBD1 (6 bases). CDR1 and CDR2 (germline): MRHNA, SNTAGT. The CDR3 loop spans 18 amino acids. The V and J ends lost 5 bases and 8 bases respectively, with 25 bases between them. CDR3 nucleotide sequence: TGTGCCAGCAGTTCCTCCCGGGACAACTTTAGTGTGCATTCACCCCTCCACTTT. It yields the protein CASSSSRDNFSVHSPLHF.

This clonotype was seen more than once but under ten times. The chain links TRBV3-1 to TRBJ2-1; D might be TRBD2 (5 bases). This CDR3 has 14 residues. Germline V lookup: CDR1 LGHDT, CDR2 YNNKEL (reference sequence). V was clipped by 4 bases and J by 8 bases, with 15 bases between them. This CDR3 is CASSLLALGDEQFF. The CDR3 region has the DNA TGTGCCAGCAGCCTCCTAGCTCTAGGAGATGAGCAGTTCTTC.

The J gene is TRBJ2-4, the V gene TRBV6-2 or TRBV6-3; D could derive from TRBD1 or TRBD2 (5 bases each). The J call may be incorrect, as the DNA end agrees better with TRBJ2-7. The CDR3 consists of 13 residues. The germline V gene encodes CDR1 MNHEY and CDR2 SVGEGT. The CDR3 protein is CASSGDPLYEQYF. In nucleotides, the CDR3 is TGTGCCAGCAGTGGGGACCCCCTCTACGAGCAGTACTTC.

This clonotype was recorded a few times. The chain is built from TRBV7-9 and TRBJ2-5; TRBD1 matches 8 bases. Germline-derived CDR1 and CDR2 are SEHNR and FQNEAQ (reference sequence). V lost 6 bases, J lost 5 bases, and 11 bases stayed unmatched. This CDR3 spans 15 amino acids. In DNA, the CDR3 is TGTGCCAGCAGTGGTACAGGGGGTAGGGAGGAGACCCAGTACTTC. Amino acids: CASSGTGGREETQYF.

This clonotype came up many times. The V call is TRBV29-1, the J call TRBJ2-1; 10 positions match TRBD2. V shed 3 bases and J 6 bases; nucleotides not matched to a gene: 5. Per the germline V gene, CDR1 is SQVTM and CDR2 is ANQGSEA. The CDR3 is 14 residues long. The CDR3 reads CSVDASGGGNEQFF. CDR3 sequence (DNA): TGCAGCGTTGACGCTAGCGGGGGTGGCAATGAGCAGTTCTTC.

In its sample, this clonotype was seen a few times. The V gene is TRBV5-6, the J gene TRBJ1-4, with D maybe TRBD1 (5 bases). Germline CDR1 SGHDT, CDR2 YYEEEE. Trimming pared 1 base from V and 2 bases from J, leaving 9 bases between. The CDR3 spans 15 residues. The CDR3, as DNA: TGTGCCAGCAGCTTGAAAGGGGAGACTAATGAAAAACTGTTTTTT. Translation: CASSLKGETNEKLFF.

This clonotype appeared a few times. V and J are TRBV18 and TRBJ2-3; D ambiguous. Germline-derived CDR1 and CDR2 are KGHSH and LQKENI. V dropped 3 bases and J dropped 3 bases, with 7 bases sitting between them. CDR3 length: 13 residues. The CDR3: CASSPLTTDTQYF. DNA for the CDR3: TGTGCCAGCTCACCTCTCACGACAGATACGCAGTATTTT.

A few counts support this clonotype. V is TRBV10-3 and J is TRBJ1-4; no reliable D call. CDR1 ENHRY and CDR2 SYGVKD come from the germline V gene. CDR3 length: 15 residues. Between the trimmed V and J ends, which lost 8 bases and 1 base, there was a span of 14 bases. The chain's CDR3 is CAIRDGRETNEKLFF. In DNA form, the CDR3 reads TGTGCCATCCGAGACGGGCGGGAAACTAATGAAAAACTGTTTTTT.

The genes are TRBV5-1 and TRBJ1-1, with a weak D call TRBD1 (5 bases). V gave up 4 bases and J gave up 5 bases, with 15 bases separating them. This CDR3 spans 14 amino acids. Looked up from germline, CDR1 is SGHRS and CDR2 is YFSETQ. The CDR3 region is CASSPYGGDTEAFF. The CDR3 nucleotides are TGCGCCAGCAGCCCCTATGGGGGGGATACTGAAGCTTTCTTT.